These T cell receptor beta chains were read from a single sample in a study of blood T cell repertoires in COVID-19. Assay: immunoSEQ multiplex PCR; the TCRdb copy retains only in-frame clones and omits some. This sample has over 85,000 clones, with approximately 90% found just once. The sample comprised peripheral blood. These receptors were obtained from a human donor in a cohort sampled during active COVID-19. Each CDR3 is given with its conserved first and last residue. The D gene is left open where the match is weak. The size entry is marked missing in some rows and otherwise reads once, few, many or a size class.

v_gene	d_gene	j_gene	abundance	CDR3aa	CDR3nt
TRBV5-6	NA	TRBJ1-1	NA	CASSGGLHTEAFF	TGTGCCAGCAGCGGGGGACTTCACACTGAAGCTTTCTTT
TRBV10-3	TRBD1	TRBJ2-7	NA	CAIREDRAYEQYF	TGTGCCATCAGGGAAGACAGGGCATACGAGCAGTACTTC
TRBV19	TRBD1	TRBJ1-6	NA	CASKGTGRNSPLHF	TGTGCCAGTAAAGGGACAGGGCGAAATTCACCCCTCCACTTT
TRBV30	NA	TRBJ1-3	few	CAWSLAAVSGNTIYF	TGTGCCTGGAGTCTTGCGGCGGTCTCTGGAAACACCATATATTTT
TRBV6-5	TRBD1	TRBJ1-5	once	CASNPTGSNQPQHF	TGTGCCAGCAACCCGACAGGGTCCAATCAGCCCCAGCATTTT
TRBV18	TRBD1	TRBJ1-2	NA	CASSPTLTGRNYGYTF	TGTGCCAGCTCACCAACTCTGACAGGGCGTAACTATGGCTACACCTTC
TRBV29-1	NA	TRBJ2-5	few	CSVGHPEETQYF	TGCAGCGTTGGACACCCCGAAGAGACCCAGTACTTC
TRBV18	NA	TRBJ1-1	NA	CASSPTAGRSTEAFF	TGTGCCAGCTCACCAACCGCAGGGAGGAGCACTGAAGCTTTCTTT
TRBV7-2	TRBD1	TRBJ1-4	NA	CASSLGGTGEKLFF	TGTGCCAGCAGCTTAGGGGGGACAGGGGAAAAACTGTTTTTT
TRBV7-2	TRBD1	TRBJ2-5	NA	CASSSSIRGPETQYF	TGTGCCAGCAGCAGCTCAATCAGGGGGCCAGAGACCCAGTACTTC
TRBV2	NA	TRBJ1-3	NA	CASRVGLWSSGNTIYF	TGTGCCAGCCGGGTAGGACTCTGGAGCTCTGGAAACACCATATATTTT
TRBV18	TRBD2	TRBJ2-5	NA	CASSPIRTSGVETQYF	TGTGCCAGCTCACCTATACGGACTAGCGGGGTGGAGACCCAGTACTTC
TRBV7-2	TRBD2	TRBJ2-4	NA	CASSSMGGNYIQYF	TGTGCCAGCAGCTCAATGGGAGGGAATTACATTCAGTACTTC
TRBV5-1	TRBD1	TRBJ1-2	NA	CASSIGLGQGGTDGYTF	TGCGCCAGCAGCATCGGCCTAGGACAGGGTGGGACCGATGGCTACACCTTC
TRBV6-5	NA	TRBJ1-5	few	CASSLDSDQPQHF	TGTGCCAGCAGTCTGGACAGCGATCAGCCCCAGCATTTT
TRBV28	NA	TRBJ1-1	NA	CASSGTTGSAFF	TGTGCCAGCAGTGGCACGACGGGGAGCGCTTTCTTT
TRBV20-1	NA	TRBJ2-7	NA	CSASWVRDEQYF	TGCAGTGCTAGTTGGGTCAGGGACGAGCAGTACTTC
TRBV7-9	TRBD1	TRBJ1-3	few	CASSLSGQGLGNTIYF	TGTGCCAGCAGCTTATCGGGACAGGGGCTTGGAAACACCATATATTTT
TRBV5-1	TRBD2	TRBJ2-1	NA	CASSTQTSGRVYNEQFF	TGCGCCAGCAGCACCCAGACTAGCGGGAGAGTCTACAATGAGCAGTTCTTC
TRBV2	TRBD2	TRBJ2-1	NA	CASSATSAAVNEQFF	TGTGCCAGCAGTGCTACTAGCGCGGCCGTGAATGAGCAGTTCTTC
TRBV7-8	TRBD1	TRBJ2-2	NA	CASSLGDRGRGGELFF	TGTGCCAGCAGCTTAGGGGACAGGGGCCGGGGCGGGGAGCTGTTTTTT
TRBV5-1	NA	TRBJ2-7	NA	CASSLGGGSDYEQYF	TGCGCCAGCAGCTTGGGAGGCGGATCGGACTACGAGCAGTACTTC
TRBV5-4	NA	TRBJ1-2	NA	CASSPTDKSYGYTF	TGTGCCAGCAGCCCCACGGACAAGAGCTATGGCTACACCTTC
TRBV4-3	TRBD1	TRBJ2-1	NA	CASSQQGGAGYEQFF	TGCGCCAGCAGCCAACAAGGGGGCGCGGGCTATGAGCAGTTCTTC
TRBV27	NA	TRBJ2-3	NA	CASSPSRRDTQYF	TGTGCCAGCAGTCCTTCTCGGAGAGATACGCAGTATTTT
TRBV7-3	TRBD2	TRBJ2-1	NA	CASSSGTSYGNEQFF	TGTGCCAGCAGCTCCGGGACTAGCTACGGGAATGAGCAGTTCTTC
TRBV27	NA	TRBJ2-3	NA	CASSTQGSGDTQYF	TGTGCCAGCAGTACACAGGGTAGTGGAGATACGCAGTATTTT
TRBV9	TRBD1	TRBJ1-2	NA	CASSVGTGGSGYTF	TGTGCCAGCAGCGTAGGGACAGGGGGCAGTGGCTACACCTTC
TRBV7-6	NA	TRBJ1-1	NA	CASSLVSMNTEAFF	TGTGCCAGCAGCTTAGTTTCAATGAACACTGAAGCTTTCTTT
TRBV30	TRBD2	TRBJ2-7	NA	CAWSKGLAGGGGAEQYF	TGTGCCTGGAGTAAAGGACTAGCGGGAGGTGGGGGGGCCGAGCAGTACTTC
TRBV7-3	NA	TRBJ2-6	NA	CASSLTNRAGANVLTF	TGTGCCAGCAGCTTAACTAACAGGGCTGGGGCCAACGTCCTGACTTTC
TRBV5-6	NA	TRBJ1-2	NA	CASYREGVGYGYTF	TGTGCCAGCTACAGGGAGGGGGTTGGCTATGGCTACACCTTC
TRBV7-6	TRBD2	TRBJ2-3	NA	CASSLGRLAGGSDTQYF	TGTGCCAGCAGCTTAGGAAGACTAGCGGGGGGGTCGGATACGCAGTATTTT
TRBV7-3	TRBD1	TRBJ2-7	NA	CASSLGAPGTGSYEQYF	TGTGCCAGCAGCTTAGGAGCTCCCGGGACAGGCTCCTACGAGCAGTACTTC
TRBV5-4	NA	TRBJ2-1	NA	CASSLMKGQGNNEQFF	TGTGCCAGCAGCTTGATGAAAGGGCAGGGAAACAATGAGCAGTTCTTC
TRBV5-1	NA	TRBJ2-7	NA	CASSQGGRDSYEQYF	TGCGCCAGCAGCCAGGGCGGCAGAGACTCCTACGAGCAGTACTTC
TRBV6-2/TRBV6-3	TRBD2	TRBJ2-1	NA	CASSELAGAYNEQFF	TGTGCCAGCAGTGAGCTAGCGGGAGCCTACAATGAGCAGTTCTTC
TRBV10-3	TRBD2	TRBJ2-7	NA	CAIRDVTSGSYEQYF	TGTGCCATCAGGGATGTGACTAGCGGATCCTACGAGCAGTACTTC
TRBV7-3	TRBD2	TRBJ2-1	NA	CASSLSSSGSGREQFF	TGTGCCAGCAGCTTAAGTTCTAGCGGGAGTGGACGGGAGCAGTTCTTC
TRBV30	TRBD1	TRBJ1-2	NA	CAWGTGGNYGYTF	TGTGCCTGGGGGACAGGGGGCAACTATGGCTACACCTTC
TRBV25-1	NA	TRBJ1-6	NA	CASSPTGLNSPLHF	TGTGCCAGCAGCCCGACAGGTCTGAATTCACCCCTCCACTTT
TRBV12-3/TRBV12-4	TRBD2	TRBJ2-7	NA	CASSLGGGYEQYF	TGTGCCAGCAGCCTCGGGGGGGGGTACGAGCAGTACTTC
TRBV24-1	TRBD1	TRBJ2-1	once	CATSDNRDRGANEQFF	TGTGCCACCAGTGATAACCGGGACAGGGGGGCCAATGAGCAGTTCTTC
TRBV2	NA	TRBJ2-2	NA	CASTVQGNYAGELFF	TGTGCCAGCACGGTCCAGGGGAATTATGCCGGGGAGCTGTTTTTT
TRBV15	NA	TRBJ1-3	once	CATTRASGNTIYF	TGTGCCACCACTCGCGCGTCTGGAAACACCATATATTTT
TRBV7-2	NA	TRBJ2-7	NA	CASSPPPRGLYEQYF	TGTGCCAGCAGCCCCCCCCCAAGAGGATTATACGAGCAGTACTTC